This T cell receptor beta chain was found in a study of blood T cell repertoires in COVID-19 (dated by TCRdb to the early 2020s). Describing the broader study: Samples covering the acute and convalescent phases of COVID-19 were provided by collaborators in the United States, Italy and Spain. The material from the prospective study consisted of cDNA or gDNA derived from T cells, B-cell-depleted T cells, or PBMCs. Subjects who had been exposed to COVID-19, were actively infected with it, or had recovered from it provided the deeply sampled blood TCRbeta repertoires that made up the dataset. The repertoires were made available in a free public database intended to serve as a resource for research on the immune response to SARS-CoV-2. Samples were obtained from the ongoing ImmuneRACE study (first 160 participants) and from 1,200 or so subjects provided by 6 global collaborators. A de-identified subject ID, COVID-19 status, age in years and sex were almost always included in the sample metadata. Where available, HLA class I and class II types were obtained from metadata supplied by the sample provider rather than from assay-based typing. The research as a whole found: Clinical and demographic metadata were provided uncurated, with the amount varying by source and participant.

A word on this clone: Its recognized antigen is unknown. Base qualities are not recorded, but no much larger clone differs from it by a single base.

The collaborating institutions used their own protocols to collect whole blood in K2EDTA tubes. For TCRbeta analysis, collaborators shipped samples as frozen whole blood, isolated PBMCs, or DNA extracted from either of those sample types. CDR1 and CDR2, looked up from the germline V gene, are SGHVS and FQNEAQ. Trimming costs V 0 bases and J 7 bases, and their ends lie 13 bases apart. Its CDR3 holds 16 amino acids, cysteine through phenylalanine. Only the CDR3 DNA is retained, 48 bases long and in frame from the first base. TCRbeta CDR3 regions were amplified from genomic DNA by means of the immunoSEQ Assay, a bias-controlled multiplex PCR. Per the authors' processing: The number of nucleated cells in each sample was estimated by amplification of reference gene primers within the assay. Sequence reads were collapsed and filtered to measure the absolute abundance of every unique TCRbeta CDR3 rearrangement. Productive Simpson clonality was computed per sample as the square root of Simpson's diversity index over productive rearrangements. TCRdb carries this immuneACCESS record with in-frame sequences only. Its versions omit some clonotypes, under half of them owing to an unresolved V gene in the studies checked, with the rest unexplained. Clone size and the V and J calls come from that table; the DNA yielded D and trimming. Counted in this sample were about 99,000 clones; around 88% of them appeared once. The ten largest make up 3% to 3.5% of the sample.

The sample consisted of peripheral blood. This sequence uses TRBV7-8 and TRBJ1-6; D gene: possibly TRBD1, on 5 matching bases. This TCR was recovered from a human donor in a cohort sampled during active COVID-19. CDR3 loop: CASSLAAGGRNSPLHF. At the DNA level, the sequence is TGTGCCAGCAGCTTAGCGGCGGGGGGAAGGAATTCACCCCTCCACTTT.